This passage covers 29 T cell receptor beta chains from one sample sequenced in a study of CD8 T cells in ankylosing spondylitis. Broader study findings: Blood from ankylosing spondylitis patients appeared to carry a characteristic roughly 8-variant TCR beta motif.

Their antigen targets remain unknown. From the 5' RACE reads, TCRdb called clonotypes with MiXCR, one entry per CDR3 protein. This table has 350,000 or so distinct CDR3 sequences, under 8.5% appearing once. The material sequenced was blood, either unsorted or a sorted T cell fraction (not recorded which). Receptor source: a male donor with ankylosing spondylitis.

Ten or more counts support this clonotype. The J gene is TRBJ1-3, the V gene TRBV5-1; a weak D match, TRBD1 (6 bases). The germline V gene has CDR1 SGHRS and CDR2 YFSETQ. The CDR3 is made up of 14 amino acids. Trimming took 5 bases from V and 0 from J, leaving 9 bases between them. Written as DNA, the CDR3 is TGCGCCAGCAGAGGACAGAACTCTGGAAACACCATATATTTT. Amino acids: CASRGQNSGNTIYF.

In this sample, this clonotype turned up a few times. The V gene is TRBV20-1, the J gene TRBJ1-5, with D uncertain. The CDR3 sequence is 12 residues long. Per germline, CDR1 DFQATT and CDR2 SNEGSKA (reference sequence). The V end lost 3 bases, the J end lost 4 bases, and 7 bases lay between the germline ends. CDR3 protein: CSASGRNQPQHF. The CDR3, as DNA: TGCAGTGCTAGCGGACGGAATCAGCCCCAGCATTTT.

V and J are TRBV29-1 and TRBJ1-4, with no clear D. The CDR3 totals 12 residues. CDR1 and CDR2 from the germline V gene are SQVTM and ANQGSEA. Trimming removed 7 bases at V and 7 bases at J, with 13 bases between. CDR3 DNA: TGCAGCGCTGCGGATCAAGCTGAAAAACTGTTTTTT. Translating it yields CSAADQAEKLFF.

In this sample, this clonotype turned up a few times. The chain is built from TRBV14 and TRBJ2-1; D is unclear. The CDR3 has 15 residues. Between the trimmed V and J ends, which lost 1 base and 9 bases, there was a span of 16 bases. Looked up from germline, CDR1 is SGHDN and CDR2 is FVKESK. The CDR3 DNA is TGTGCCAGCAGCCAAGGGCTCGGCCCCTCGGGTGAGCAGTTCTTC. This translates into CASSQGLGPSGEQFF.

This clonotype was recorded many times. The rearrangement links TRBV15 to TRBJ1-2; possible D gene TRBD1, 5 bases. Germline V gene lookup returns CDR1 LNHNV and CDR2 YYDKDF (reference sequence). Trimming removed 0 bases from V and 4 bases from J, with 9 bases in between. CDR3 length: 14 residues. The CDR3 sequence: CATSRDGGGYGYTF. The CDR3, as DNA: TGTGCCACCAGCAGAGATGGGGGGGGCTATGGCTACACCTTC.

There are many counts of this clonotype. The CDR3 sequence is CSVRTSGRADEQFF. The CDR3 DNA sequence: TGCAGCGTCAGGACTAGCGGGAGGGCCGATGAGCAGTTCTTC. The rearrangement uses TRBV29-1 and TRBJ2-1; 15 bases map to TRBD2. Germline V CDR1 and CDR2: SQVTM, ANQGSEA. This CDR3 is built from 14 residues. Trimming cost V 6 bases and J 8 bases; bases outside gene matches: 5.

This clonotype was seen at least ten times. This chain uses TRBV12-3 or TRBV12-4 with TRBJ2-5, with 8 bases aligning to TRBD2. This CDR3 comprises 14 residues. V gave up 6 bases and J gave up 3 bases; unmatched junction bases: 6. DNA of the CDR3: TGTGCCAGCAGAAATAGCGGGACGAAAGAGACCCAGTACTTC. Translated: CASRNSGTKETQYF.

In its sample, this clonotype was seen many times. The gene calls are TRBV4-2 and TRBJ1-4, with unresolved D. Germline CDR1 reads LGHNA; CDR2 reads YNFKEQ. Trimming removed 0 bases from V and 0 bases from J, with 5 bases in between. This CDR3 region has 15 residues. In nucleotides, the CDR3 is TGTGCCAGCAGCCAAGAGACGTCAACTAATGAAAAACTGTTTTTT. It translates to CASSQETSTNEKLFF.

This clonotype has more than one count but fewer than ten. J is TRBJ2-1 and V is TRBV29-1; D possibly matches TRBD1 or TRBD2 (5 bases each). The CDR3 length is 10 residues. V gave up 7 bases and J gave up 10 bases, with 11 bases separating them. Germline CDR1 is SQVTM and CDR2 is ANQGSEA. The DNA of the CDR3 is TGCAGCGCCGGGACCCTCGAGCAGTTCTTC. Residues: CSAGTLEQFF.

This chain uses TRBV5-1 with TRBJ2-3, with 8 bases lining up with TRBD2. The ends lost 4 bases at V and 2 bases at J; junction bases unmatched: 6. This CDR3 has 15 residues. Germline V CDR1 and CDR2: SGHRS, YFSETQ. CDR3: CASSGGLEITDTQYF. CDR3 DNA sequence: TGCGCCAGCAGCGGGGGACTAGAAATCACAGATACGCAGTATTTT.

This clonotype was observed a handful of times. CDR3 DNA sequence: TGCAGCGTTGATACGGCCAGCACAGATACGCAGTATTTT. This sequence encodes CSVDTASTDTQYF. The chain couples TRBV29-1 to TRBJ2-3; D is unclear. Germline lookup yields CDR1 SQVTM and CDR2 ANQGSEA. Trimming took off 3 bases at V and 0 bases at J, with 7 bases between the two ends. This CDR3 contains 13 residues.

V usage is TRBV7-8 and J usage is TRBJ2-5, with 16 bases lining up with TRBD2. This CDR3 is 18 amino acids long. With 5 bases clipped from V and 7 bases from J, the junction kept 13 bases outside the gene matches. Germline CDR1 is SGHVS and CDR2 is FQNEAQ. DNA of the CDR3: TGTGCCAGCAGCCCCCCGGGACTAGCGGGAGGGCCATGGGGGACCCAGTACTTC. This codes for CASSPPGLAGGPWGTQYF.

This clonotype was picked up many times. The rearrangement links TRBV20-1 to TRBJ2-5; D may correspond to TRBD1 or TRBD2 (5 bases each). There are 14 residues in the CDR3. V was clipped by 3 bases and J by 1 base, with 12 bases between them. From germline, CDR1 is DFQATT and CDR2 SNEGSKA (reference sequence). The CDR3 DNA is TGCAGTGCTAGCCCAGGGACCCGCCAAGAGACCCAGTACTTC. Encoded protein: CSASPGTRQETQYF.

The genes are TRBV6-2 or TRBV6-3 and TRBJ2-5; 9 bases are shared with TRBD2. After removal of 5 bases from V and 2 bases from J, the junction contained 6 bases not matched to a gene. The CDR3 sequence is 15 residues long. CDR1 MNHEY and CDR2 SVGEGT come from the germline V gene. CDR3: CASSTLAGPQETQYF. The CDR3 DNA sequence: TGTGCCAGCAGTACACTAGCGGGCCCGCAAGAGACCCAGTACTTC.

This clonotype was found a few times. A read error may explain this, as a much larger clone is one base away. The CDR3 nucleotides read TGTGCCAGCAGGTGGACTAGCGGCTCCTACGAGCAGTACTTC. The encoded protein is CASRWTSGSYEQYF. The gene calls are TRBV12-3 or TRBV12-4 and TRBJ2-7; 10 nucleotides match TRBD2. After removal of 6 bases from V and 0 bases from J, the junction contained 2 bases not matched to a gene. The CDR3 has 14 residues.

This clonotype was counted a few times. J is TRBJ2-7 and V is TRBV29-1; perhaps TRBD1 as D (6 bases). Trimming shortened V by 4 bases and J by 3 bases, and 13 bases separated the two germline ends. The CDR3 is made up of 13 amino acids. The germline V gene encodes CDR1 SQVTM and CDR2 ANQGSEA. The CDR3 loop reads CSVVPARGYEQYF. As DNA, the CDR3 is TGCAGCGTTGTGCCCGCCAGGGGCTACGAGCAGTACTTC.

The sample holds one count of this clonotype. A clone one base away is much larger, so this may be a read error. The chain is built from TRBV12-3 or TRBV12-4 and TRBJ1-5, with 12 bases aligning to TRBD1. The CDR3 loop spans 14 amino acids. The CDR3 DNA reads TGTGCCAGCAAGGGACAGGGGGCTATTCAGCCCCGGCATTTT. This codes for CASKGQGAIQPRHF.

This clonotype was found a few times. The genes are TRBV29-1 and TRBJ2-7; TRBD1 matches at 9 bases. This CDR3 has 13 amino acids. Germline V gives CDR1 SQVTM, CDR2 ANQGSEA. Trimming removed 5 bases from V and 3 bases from J; junction bases left unmatched: 5. The chain's CDR3 is CSVTGTGSYEQYF. For the CDR3, the DNA is TGCAGCGTTACCGGGACAGGGAGCTACGAGCAGTACTTC.

This clonotype was counted at least ten times. Written as DNA, the CDR3 is TGCAGCGGGGGGAGCACCGGGGAGCTGTTTTTT. As protein: CSGGSTGELFF. V usage is TRBV29-1 and J usage is TRBJ2-2; D may be TRBD1 or TRBD2 (5 bases each). CDR1 and CDR2 (germline): SQVTM, ANQGSEA. This CDR3 comprises 11 residues. With 7 bases removed from V and 4 bases from J, the gap between germline ends came to 7 bases.

The rearrangement links TRBV12-3 or TRBV12-4 to TRBJ2-3, with TRBD2 matching 8 bases. The CDR3 spans 15 residues. V shed 5 bases and J 0 bases; nucleotides not matched to a gene: 4. This CDR3 is CASSRLAMSTDTQYF. CDR3 DNA: TGTGCCAGCAGTCGACTAGCGATGAGCACAGATACGCAGTATTTT.

The rearrangement links TRBV6-1 to TRBJ2-7; 8 bases match TRBD2. The CDR3 length is 13 residues. Germline CDR1 and CDR2: MNHNS and SASEGT. Unmatched junction bases numbered 8, after V lost 7 bases and J lost 6 bases. This CDR3 is CASKRAGVVEQYF. The DNA of the CDR3 is TGTGCCAGCAAGAGAGCGGGAGTAGTCGAGCAGTACTTC.

The V and J genes are TRBV7-6 and TRBJ2-7; D gene ambiguous. The CDR3 totals 15 residues. V was pared by 1 base and J by 0 bases, with 10 bases between. The germline V gene encodes CDR1 SGHVS and CDR2 FNYEAQ. The CDR3 region is CASSLEGAPSYEQYF. DNA for the CDR3: TGTGCCAGCAGCTTAGAGGGCGCCCCCTCCTACGAGCAGTACTTC.

There are many counts of this clonotype. The chain is built from TRBV12-3 or TRBV12-4 and TRBJ2-2; D is uncertain. The CDR3 length is 14 residues. The V and J ends lost 5 bases and 1 base respectively, with 8 bases between them. In nucleotides, the CDR3 is TGTGCCAGCAGTGGCAGAATGAACACCGGGGAGCTGTTTTTT. It codes for CASSGRMNTGELFF.

The V and J genes are TRBV10-3 and TRBJ2-1; D gene unclear. This CDR3 comprises 15 residues. V was cut by 4 bases and J by 2 bases, with 12 bases left in between. The germline V gene encodes CDR1 ENHRY and CDR2 SYGVKD. This CDR3 is CAISGLAPTYNEQFF. CDR3 coding DNA: TGTGCCATCAGTGGATTGGCGCCTACCTACAATGAGCAGTTCTTC.

The chain employs TRBV4-3 and TRBJ2-1; no reliable D call. The germline V and J ends were trimmed by 1 base and 8 bases, with 15 bases remaining between them. CDR3 length equals 15 residues. CDR1 and CDR2 from the germline V gene are LGHNA and YSLEER. The CDR3, as DNA: TGCGCCAGCAGCCAAGTTTCTAGTTCGTGGGATGAGCAGTTCTTC. As protein: CASSQVSSSWDEQFF.

The chain recombines TRBV7-3 with TRBJ2-6; a weak D match, TRBD1 (6 bases). This CDR3 has 17 residues. Trimming took 5 bases from V and 0 from J, leaving 14 bases between them. Looked up from germline, CDR1 is SGHTA and CDR2 is FQGTGA. Here the CDR3 reads CASSPRDIDSGANVLTF. CDR3 DNA: TGTGCCAGCAGCCCGAGGGACATCGACTCTGGGGCCAACGTCCTGACTTTC.

This clonotype came up a few times. J is TRBJ2-7 and V is TRBV4-1; a weak D match, TRBD1 (6 bases). The CDR3 covers 14 residues. Germline lookup yields CDR1 MGHRA and CDR2 YSYEKL. V was trimmed by 4 bases and J by 2 bases, leaving 12 bases between them. This CDR3 reads CASSPAWTAYEQYF. CDR3 coding DNA: TGCGCCAGCAGCCCAGCATGGACAGCCTACGAGCAGTACTTC.

V is TRBV2 and J is TRBJ2-2; D not certain. V was shortened by 1 base and J by 0 bases, with 6 bases between the two germline ends. The germline V gene encodes CDR1 SNHLY and CDR2 FYNNEI. The CDR3 spans 15 residues. The CDR3 loop is CASSEGVPNTGELFF. CDR3 DNA sequence: TGTGCCAGCAGTGAAGGTGTCCCGAACACCGGGGAGCTGTTTTTT.

The chain has TRBV20-1 and TRBJ2-7; TRBD1 aligns across 7 bases. Germline lookup yields CDR1 DFQATT and CDR2 SNEGSKA (reference sequence). V was pared by 5 bases and J by 4 bases, with 14 bases of the junction left unmatched. The CDR3 spans 15 residues. This chain's CDR3 is CSAGTAGKSIYEQYF. DNA of the CDR3: TGCAGTGCTGGGACAGCTGGCAAGAGTATATACGAGCAGTACTTC.